The 23 T cell receptor beta chains in this list originate from one sample, sequenced in a study of T-cell memory formation after mild COVID-19. TCRdb re-called the 5' RACE reads through MiXCR, storing one row per CDR3 protein. The table records fewer than 700,000 distinct CDR3 sequences, roughly 20% of them present only once. Specimen: PBMCs or a T cell subset sorted from them (not recorded which). Source of these receptors: an adult woman who had mild COVID-19 (a few samples of this study predate the infection). Cell type and time point are not known.

The chain combines TRBV7-2 with TRBJ1-1, with 9 bases that match TRBD1. V was clipped by 4 bases and J by 3 bases; unmatched bases: 6. From germline, CDR1 is SGHTA and CDR2 FQGNSA. This CDR3 is 15 amino acids long. CDR3 sequence reads: CASSSGTGWDTEAFF. The DNA for the CDR3 is TGTGCCAGCAGCTCAGGGACAGGGTGGGACACTGAAGCTTTCTTT.

This clonotype was seen repeatedly, ten times or more. The chain couples TRBV24-1 to TRBJ2-7; TRBD2 aligns across 7 bases. This CDR3 has 14 residues. The germline CDR1 and CDR2 sequences are KGHDR and SFDVKD. J lost 1 base, V lost 6 bases, and 5 bases had no gene match. The CDR3 bases are TGTGCCACCAGTATCGGGCGGGGGTCCTACGAGCAGTACTTC. Residues: CATSIGRGSYEQYF.

This chain uses TRBV5-1 with TRBJ2-5, with a weak D call TRBD1 (6 bases). CDR1 and CDR2 from the germline V gene are SGHRS and YFSETQ. The CDR3 extends over 15 amino acids. The V gene lost 0 bases and the J gene lost 2 bases, with 11 bases spanning the gap. CDR3 DNA: TGCGCCAGCAGCTTGGTAACAGGGTGGCAAGAGACCCAGTACTTC. As protein: CASSLVTGWQETQYF.

The chain is built from TRBV5-4 and TRBJ1-6; TRBD1 is a possible D gene (6 bases). In germline, CDR1 is SGHNT, CDR2 YYREEE (reference sequence). The CDR3 runs 14 residues. Trimming pared 2 bases from V and 7 bases from J, leaving 10 bases between. The CDR3 sequence is CASSFYGGNSPLHF. In DNA, the CDR3 is TGTGCCAGCAGCTTCTACGGGGGCAATTCACCCCTCCACTTT.

This clonotype was picked up a small number of times. The CDR3, as DNA: TGTGCCAGCTCAAGGTCAGAGAATTCACCCCTCCACTTT. This codes for CASSRSENSPLHF. This chain links TRBV12-3 or TRBV12-4 with TRBJ1-6; no clear D. The CDR3 is 13 residues long. With 8 bases removed from V and 7 bases from J, the gap between germline ends came to 12 bases.

The V gene is TRBV7-9, the J gene TRBJ2-1; D remains unclear. This CDR3 is built from 12 residues. V was clipped by 5 bases and J by 4 bases, with 6 bases between them. Per germline, CDR1 SEHNR and CDR2 FQNEAQ (reference sequence). CDR3 nucleotide sequence: TGTGCCAGCAGCCCGGTTTACAATGAGCAGTTCTTC. This gives the protein CASSPVYNEQFF.

The genes are TRBV24-1 and TRBJ2-5; 7 bases line up with TRBD2. Germline CDR1 KGHDR, CDR2 SFDVKD. V shed 3 bases and J 7 bases; nucleotides not matched to a gene: 7. The CDR3 runs to 14 residues. CDR3 region: CATSDIGGSGTQYF. DNA for the CDR3: TGTGCCACCAGTGATATCGGGGGGTCAGGGACCCAGTACTTC.

This clonotype was detected only a few times. The gene calls are TRBV24-1 and TRBJ2-1; 10 bases agree with TRBD2. Germline CDR1 is KGHDR and CDR2 is SFDVKD. There are 15 residues in the CDR3. V gave up 3 bases and J gave up 7 bases; unmatched junction bases: 5. The CDR3 DNA reads TGTGCCACCAGTGATCCTAGCGGGGGACCGAATGAGCAGTTCTTC. Translated: CATSDPSGGPNEQFF.

The V gene is TRBV29-1, the J gene TRBJ2-6; D call uncertain. V gave up 1 base and J gave up 0 bases, with 4 bases separating them. The germline V gene has CDR1 SQVTM and CDR2 ANQGSEA. The CDR3 is made up of 14 amino acids. CDR3 protein: CSVEGDSGANVLTF. CDR3 nucleotide sequence: TGCAGCGTTGAAGGGGACTCTGGGGCCAACGTCCTGACTTTC.

This clonotype was recorded a few times. The chain joins TRBV30 to TRBJ1-4; 12 bases line up with TRBD1. CDR1 and CDR2 from the germline V gene are GTSNPN and SVGIG (reference sequence). This CDR3 spans 13 amino acids. Trimming cost V 4 bases and J 8 bases; bases outside gene matches: 2. CDR3 DNA: TGTGCCTGGACGGGGACAGGGGGCGAAAAACTGTTTTTT. It is translated as CAWTGTGGEKLFF.

This clonotype showed up just a few times. This chain uses TRBV7-9 with TRBJ1-3; no firm D call. Deletions cut 4 bases from V and 8 bases from J, with 12 bases between. This CDR3 spans 13 amino acids. Germline V gene lookup returns CDR1 SEHNR and CDR2 FQNEAQ (reference sequence). CDR3 region: CASSSPMGDTIYF. The CDR3 DNA reads TGTGCCAGCAGCTCTCCAATGGGAGACACCATATATTTT.

The V gene is TRBV7-3, the J gene TRBJ2-1; 8 bases match TRBD1. The germline V gene has CDR1 SGHTA and CDR2 FQGTGA. This CDR3 is 15 amino acids long. J lost 0 bases, V lost 8 bases, and 6 bases had no gene match. DNA for the CDR3: TGTGCCAGCGGCGCCGGACAGGGCTCCTACAATGAGCAGTTCTTC. Its translation is CASGAGQGSYNEQFF.

V and J are TRBV6-2 or TRBV6-3 and TRBJ2-1; D is undetermined. With 1 base removed from V and 7 bases from J, the gap between germline ends came to 5 bases. This CDR3 is built from 12 residues. The germline V gene encodes CDR1 MNHEY and CDR2 SVGEGT. The CDR3: CASSYLANEQFF. The DNA for the CDR3 is TGTGCCAGCAGTTACTTGGCTAATGAGCAGTTCTTC.

The chain joins TRBV20-1 to TRBJ1-1; 10 nucleotides align to TRBD1. CDR1 is DFQATT, CDR2 SNEGSKA, per germline (reference sequence). The ends lost 1 base at V and 0 bases at J; junction bases unmatched: 14. The CDR3 sequence is 19 residues long. The DNA for the CDR3 is TGCAGTGCTAGAGGCAAAAGACAGGGGGCGAGGGGTATGAACACTGAAGCTTTCTTT. This encodes CSARGKRQGARGMNTEAFF.

The V and J genes are TRBV5-1 and TRBJ2-1; maybe TRBD2 (6 bases). The CDR3 extends over 14 amino acids. V shed 3 bases and J shed 7 bases, with 14 bases lying between them. Germline V gene sequence: CDR1 SGHRS, CDR2 YFSETQ. CDR3 residues: CASSWGTGGNEQFF. Here the CDR3 DNA reads TGCGCCAGCAGCTGGGGGACTGGGGGTAATGAGCAGTTCTTC.

A few counts support this clonotype. The CDR3 sequence is CASSLNLAGAQETQYF. As DNA, the CDR3 is TGTGCCAGCAGCTTAAACCTAGCGGGGGCGCAAGAGACCCAGTACTTC. The chain couples TRBV7-3 to TRBJ2-5; 10 bases are a match to TRBD2. CDR1 SGHTA and CDR2 FQGTGA come from the germline V gene. The V gene end was trimmed by 1 base and the J gene end by 2 bases; junction bases not matched to a gene: 4. There are 16 residues in the CDR3.

The chain employs TRBV10-3 and TRBJ2-3; D remains unclear. Deletions cut 0 bases from V and 2 bases from J, with 15 bases between. Germline V CDR1 and CDR2: ENHRY, SYGVKD. The CDR3 consists of 17 residues. CDR3 sequence: CAISESKLELYTDTQYF. DNA of the CDR3: TGTGCCATCAGTGAGTCGAAGTTGGAGCTCTACACAGATACGCAGTATTTT.

The sample holds a few counts of this clonotype. The chain links TRBV20-1 to TRBJ2-5; no reliable D call. Trimming took 0 bases from V and 1 from J, leaving 12 bases between them. Germline V lookup: CDR1 DFQATT, CDR2 SNEGSKA (reference sequence). The CDR3 covers 15 residues. The CDR3 loop reads CSARDLGARQETQYF. DNA for the CDR3: TGCAGTGCTAGAGATTTGGGTGCCCGCCAAGAGACCCAGTACTTC.

Here the CDR3 reads CASSSRHTPNSPLHF. DNA for the CDR3: TGTGCCAGCAGCTCCCGACACACACCCAATTCACCCCTCCACTTT. The V call is TRBV7-3, the J call TRBJ1-6; no clear D. Per germline, CDR1 SGHTA and CDR2 FQGTGA. Trimming removed 4 bases from V and 7 bases from J, with 14 bases in between. The CDR3 totals 15 residues.

This clonotype was seen a handful of times. The gene calls are TRBV5-1 and TRBJ2-7, with D possibly TRBD1 on 6 matching bases. The CDR3 has 17 amino acids. V gave up 2 bases and J gave up 3 bases, with 21 bases separating them. From germline, CDR1 is SGHRS and CDR2 YFSETQ. This chain's CDR3 is CASSLTGQSSTYYEQYF. Here the CDR3 DNA reads TGCGCCAGCAGCTTAACTGGACAGTCCTCTACATACTACGAGCAGTACTTC.

This sequence joins TRBV4-3 and TRBJ2-2, with D possibly being TRBD1 (6 bases). The germline V gene encodes CDR1 LGHNA and CDR2 YSLEER. V was cut by 4 bases and J by 5 bases, with 14 bases left in between. This CDR3 contains 15 residues. The CDR3 DNA reads TGCGCCAGCAGCCCCAGGGGCAAGGCGACCGGGGAGCTGTTTTTT. Translating gives CASSPRGKATGELFF.

This chain uses TRBV10-3 with TRBJ2-1; 7 bases are a match to TRBD2. J gave up 4 bases and V 10 bases, and 4 bases lay outside the gene matches. The germline V gene encodes CDR1 ENHRY and CDR2 SYGVKD. The CDR3 totals 12 residues. This chain's CDR3 is CATSSGYNEQFF. The CDR3 DNA is TGTGCCACCTCTAGCGGATACAATGAGCAGTTCTTC.

This clonotype showed up just a few times. V and J are TRBV4-1 and TRBJ2-7; 9 nucleotides align to TRBD1. V was pared by 4 bases and J by 5 bases, with 6 bases of the junction left unmatched. The CDR3 is made up of 14 amino acids. Germline lookup yields CDR1 MGHRA and CDR2 YSYEKL. For the CDR3, the DNA is TGCGCCAGCAGCCTCGGACAGGGGTGGAACGAGCAGTACTTC. Translating gives CASSLGQGWNEQYF.